This TCR beta chain was sequenced during a study of control samples from healthy donors and cancer patients. Sequenced by immunoSEQ multiplex PCR; TCRdb stores in-frame clones only, minus some. The sample consists of 150,000 to 200,000 clones, around nine tenths of them appearing once. The germline gives CDR1 LGHDT, CDR2 YNNKEL (reference sequence). The CDR3 is made up of 13 amino acids. The germline V and J ends were trimmed by 4 bases and 4 bases, with 10 bases remaining between them. The receptor was isolated from a man between 25 and 39 years old in good health. The material sequenced was blood. The chain recombines TRBV3-1 (or the pseudogene TRBV3-2) with TRBJ1-2; D is unclear. CDR3: CASSPLYLYGYTF. Here the CDR3 DNA reads TGTGCCAGCAGCCCCCTTTATCTCTATGGCTACACCTTC.